Below are 17 T cell receptor beta chains sequenced from a single sample in a study of identical twins. TCRdb analysed the 5' RACE reads with MiXCR anew, one entry per CDR3 protein. Of some 1,700,000 distinct CDR3 sequences listed, about 32% are singletons. Sequenced: cord blood. The receptors shown here come from a newborn girl in good health.

This clonotype showed up just once. One end of the junction is discordant with germline, which a read error may explain. The chain uses TRBV28 and TRBJ1-2; D not resolved. This CDR3 comprises 12 residues. The germline gives CDR1 MDHEN, CDR2 SYDVKM. CDR3 nucleotides: TGTGCCAGCAGCCCCCCAACCTATGGCCACACCTTC. It codes for CASSPPTYGHTF.

The V gene is TRBV4-1, the J gene TRBJ2-3; 10 nucleotides align to TRBD2. The CDR3 runs 16 residues. V lost 6 bases, J lost 2 bases, and 8 bases stayed unmatched. Germline loops: CDR1 MGHRA, CDR2 YSYEKL. DNA for the CDR3: TGCGCCAGCAGAAGCCCCGGGACTAGCGACACAGATACGCAGTATTTT. Its translation is CASRSPGTSDTDTQYF.

There are a few counts of this clonotype. This chain uses TRBV20-1 with TRBJ2-7; 9 nucleotides match TRBD1. The CDR3 is made up of 14 amino acids. Trimming at V came to 3 bases and at J to 5 bases, leaving 8 bases not matched to a gene. The germline gives CDR1 DFQATT, CDR2 SNEGSKA (reference sequence). In DNA, the CDR3 is TGCAGTGCTAGGCTCGTACAGGGGGCGGACGAGCAGTACTTC. Residues: CSARLVQGADEQYF.

The chain carries TRBV27 and TRBJ2-4; D is tentatively TRBD1 or TRBD2 (5 bases each). The J call is doubtful: the DNA matches TRBJ2-5 better. The CDR3 contains 20 residues. Germline-derived CDR1 and CDR2 are MNHEY and SMNVEV (reference sequence). CDR3 in DNA: TGTGCCAGCAGGTCCAAACGAAATATCCCGACCGAGGGGTTACAAGAGACCCAGTACTTC. Its protein is CASRSKRNIPTEGLQETQYF.

J is TRBJ2-1 and V is TRBV20-1; D possibly uses TRBD1 or TRBD2 (5 bases each). Trimming took off 1 base at V and 1 base at J, with 11 bases between the two ends. CDR1 and CDR2 from the germline V gene are DFQATT and SNEGSKA (reference sequence). This CDR3 is 15 amino acids long. CDR3 DNA: TGCAGTGCTAGAGCCGGGGCTACGTCCTACAATGAGCAGTTCTTC. Translation: CSARAGATSYNEQFF.

V and J are TRBV6-5 and TRBJ2-1; D is unresolved. The CDR3 loop spans 14 amino acids. Deletions cut 2 bases from V and 13 bases from J, with 18 bases between. The germline V gene encodes CDR1 MNHEY and CDR2 SVGAGI. The CDR3 loop reads CASSYGVLQETQFF. CDR3 nucleotides: TGTGCCAGCAGTTACGGGGTCCTCCAAGAGACCCAGTTCTTC.

This sequence joins TRBV4-3 and TRBJ2-2, with a possible D match to TRBD1 (6 bases). The CDR3 is made up of 16 amino acids. Trimming took off 0 bases at V and 1 base at J, with 9 bases between the two ends. Germline V lookup: CDR1 LGHNA, CDR2 YSLEER. CDR3 sequence reads: CASSQDWGQNTGELFF. The CDR3 coding sequence is TGCGCCAGCAGCCAAGATTGGGGACAGAACACCGGGGAGCTGTTTTTT.

This clonotype was seen ten or more times. This sequence joins TRBV7-2 and TRBJ2-4; 7 bases map to TRBD2. This CDR3 has 15 amino acids. V gave up 3 bases and J gave up 4 bases; unmatched junction bases: 6. Germline values: CDR1 SGHTA, CDR2 FQGNSA. CDR3 sequence reads: CASSFQRGGKNIQYF. The CDR3 nucleotides are TGTGCCAGCAGCTTCCAGCGGGGTGGGAAAAACATTCAGTACTTC.

The chain joins TRBV10-3 to TRBJ2-1, with 12 positions matching TRBD2. Germline V CDR1 and CDR2: ENHRY, SYGVKD. Trimming at V came to 3 bases and at J to 9 bases, leaving 9 bases not matched to a gene. The CDR3 runs 16 residues. This CDR3 is CAISEETSGGHSEQFF. Written as DNA, the CDR3 is TGTGCCATCAGTGAAGAGACTAGCGGGGGACACAGTGAGCAGTTCTTC.

V and J are TRBV25-1 and TRBJ2-1, with D perhaps TRBD2 (6 bases). Trimming took off 6 bases at V and 10 bases at J, with 16 bases between the two ends. The germline V gene has CDR1 MGHDK and CDR2 SYGVNS. This CDR3 has 13 residues. CDR3 in amino acids: CASRGTDSYEQFF. Written as DNA, the CDR3 is TGTGCCAGCAGGGGGACTGATTCCTACGAGCAGTTCTTC. Full variable domain (remainder filled in from reference TRBV25-1 and TRBJ2-1): EADIYQTPRYLVIGTGKKITLECSQTMGHDKMYWYQQDPGMELHLIHYSYGVNSTEKGDLSSESTVSRIRTEHFPLTLESARPSHTSQYLCASRGTDSYEQFFGPGTRLTVL.

This clonotype was counted a few times. The gene calls are TRBV3-1 and TRBJ2-3; the match to TRBD1 covers 8 bases. This CDR3 region has 14 residues. With 1 base clipped from V and 6 bases from J, the junction kept 3 bases outside the gene matches. Germline CDR1 and CDR2: LGHDT and YNNKEL (reference sequence). CDR3 sequence: CASSQGRGPDTQYF. DNA of the CDR3: TGTGCCAGCAGCCAAGGCAGGGGGCCCGATACGCAGTATTTT.

This clonotype appeared a few times. The gene calls are TRBV10-3 and TRBJ2-3; 10 bases map to TRBD2. Unmatched junction bases numbered 9, after V lost 10 bases and J lost 5 bases. From germline, CDR1 is ENHRY and CDR2 SYGVKD. This CDR3 has 14 amino acids. The CDR3 bases are TGTGCCAGCCATAGCGGGAGGATGCTAGATACGCAGTATTTT. Residues: CASHSGRMLDTQYF.

The chain has TRBV6-1 and TRBJ2-3, with D perhaps matching TRBD1 (6 bases). Germline assignment: CDR1 MNHNS and CDR2 SASEGT. The CDR3 consists of 14 residues. V lost 5 bases and J lost 2, with 11 bases in between. Here the CDR3 DNA reads TGTGCCAGCAGTCGAGGACAGCTCACAGATACGCAGTATTTT. Translation gives CASSRGQLTDTQYF.

This clonotype has a handful of counts. The chain has TRBV20-1 and TRBJ2-3; no clear D. The CDR3 length is 14 residues. Germline V gene data show CDR1 as DFQATT and CDR2 as SNEGSKA (reference sequence). The V end lost 0 bases, the J end lost 3 bases, and 10 bases lay between the germline ends. CDR3 sequence reads: CSARDSKGTDTQYF. The CDR3 region has the DNA TGCAGTGCTAGAGATTCGAAGGGTACAGATACGCAGTATTTT.

Many counts were recorded for this clonotype. This chain uses TRBV11-2 with TRBJ2-1, with D possibly matching TRBD1 (6 bases). The germline V and J ends were trimmed by 3 bases and 2 bases, with 8 bases remaining between them. This CDR3 contains 14 residues. Germline CDR1 reads SGHAT; CDR2 reads FQNNGV. CDR3 amino acids: CASSLTGAYNEQFF. Written as DNA, the CDR3 is TGTGCCAGCAGCTTGACAGGCGCCTACAATGAGCAGTTCTTC.

V usage is TRBV25-1 and J usage is TRBJ1-1; D perhaps matches TRBD1 (6 bases). This CDR3 spans 14 amino acids. CDR1 MGHDK and CDR2 SYGVNS come from the germline V gene. Between the trimmed V and J ends, which lost 3 bases and 7 bases, there was a span of 15 bases. CDR3 residues: CASSDTGKRGEAFF. Written as DNA, the CDR3 is TGTGCCAGCAGTGATACAGGGAAGAGGGGTGAAGCTTTCTTT.

Notes on this clonotype: Germline is not matched at one junction end, which may reflect a read error. The gene calls are TRBV12-3 or TRBV12-4 and TRBJ1-5, with 8 bases identical to TRBD1. The CDR3 runs to 14 residues. The CDR3 sequence: CVSSGQGGNQPQHF. CDR3 DNA sequence: TGTGTCAGCAGTGGACAGGGCGGCAATCAGCCCCAGCATTTT.